These 22 T cell receptor beta chains came from one sample sequenced in a study of shared clonotypes between healthy human individuals. Clones were sequenced by immunoSEQ multiplex PCR, and TCRdb holds only the in-frame ones, with some missing. The sample contains a few million clones, 85% to 95% of which appear only once. Sequenced sample: naive CD4+ T cells from PBMCs. The subset is: CD45RA+ positively selected. The receptors stem from a man between 18 and 29 years old in good health. Some clones in this sample may be carry-over from other donors' samples.

The V gene is TRBV28, the J gene TRBJ2-1; D call uncertain. This CDR3 contains 16 residues. V shed 6 bases and J shed 0 bases, with 15 bases lying between them. Germline CDR1 MDHEN, CDR2 SYDVKM. The CDR3 nucleotides are TGTGCCAGCAGCCCCCTACTCCCGAGCTCCTACAATGAGCAGTTCTTC. This codes for CASSPLLPSSYNEQFF.

This sequence joins TRBV5-1 and TRBJ2-1; the match to TRBD2 covers 10 bases. The germline V gene has CDR1 SGHRS and CDR2 YFSETQ. Trimming took 0 bases from V and 6 from J; bases not matched to a gene: 6. The CDR3 consists of 16 residues. The CDR3 here is CASSLESSGSPNEQFF. Written as DNA, the CDR3 is TGCGCCAGCAGCTTGGAGTCTAGCGGGAGTCCCAATGAGCAGTTCTTC.

The sample holds a few counts of this clone. This chain connects TRBV19 to TRBJ1-1; 7 bases match TRBD1. Germline V gives CDR1 LNHDA, CDR2 SQIVND (reference sequence). The CDR3 loop spans 13 amino acids. The J segment lost 3 bases and the V segment lost 8 bases, leaving 6 bases of the junction unmatched. CDR3 DNA sequence: TGTGCCAGTCTGCGGGACAGCTACACTGAAGCTTTCTTT. Translation gives CASLRDSYTEAFF.

The chain uses TRBV5-1 and TRBJ2-3; 8 nucleotides line up with TRBD2. The CDR3 runs 14 residues. Germline V lookup: CDR1 SGHRS, CDR2 YFSETQ. After removal of 4 bases from V and 8 bases from J, the junction contained 9 bases not matched to a gene. The CDR3: CASSNGRAGTTQYF. Here the CDR3 DNA reads TGCGCCAGCAGCAACGGGAGGGCCGGGACTACGCAGTATTTT.

The chain couples TRBV7-6 to TRBJ2-4; possible D gene TRBD1, 5 bases. Looked up from germline, CDR1 is SGHVS and CDR2 is FNYEAQ. The length of the CDR3 is 11 residues. V was cut by 5 bases and J by 10 bases, with 9 bases left in between. The CDR3 region is CASSPRQIQYF. CDR3 DNA: TGTGCCAGCAGCCCCCGACAGATTCAGTACTTC. Together with reference TRBV7-6 and TRBJ2-4, the CDR3 gives the full variable domain: GAGVSQSPRYKVTKRGQDVALRCDPISGHVSLYWYRQALGQGPEFLTYFNYEAQQDKSGLPNDRFSAERPEGSISTLTIQRTEQRDSAMYRCASSPRQIQYFGAGTRLSVL.

The chain combines TRBV5-1 with TRBJ2-1; TRBD2 matches 10 bases. J lost 6 bases, V lost 2 bases, and 2 bases had no gene match. Germline-derived CDR1 and CDR2 are SGHRS and YFSETQ. The CDR3 contains 14 residues. This chain's CDR3 is CASSLLAGLNEQFF. Here the CDR3 DNA reads TGCGCCAGCAGCTTACTAGCGGGGCTCAATGAGCAGTTCTTC.

This chain uses TRBV4-3 with TRBJ2-1, with 7 bases aligning to TRBD1. The V and J ends lost 2 bases and 4 bases, in that order; junction bases with no gene match: 8. The CDR3 runs to 16 residues. Germline CDR1 reads LGHNA; CDR2 reads YSLEER. CDR3 DNA: TGCGCCAGCAGCCAACTCACAGGGGTATCGTACAATGAGCAGTTCTTC. Its translation: CASSQLTGVSYNEQFF.

This clone appeared a few times. The chain has TRBV6-1 and TRBJ1-5, with D possibly being TRBD1 (6 bases). The CDR3 has 15 amino acids. Germline V gives CDR1 MNHNS, CDR2 SASEGT. V gave up 7 bases and J gave up 6 bases, with 19 bases separating them. This chain's CDR3 is CASILDRNVFQPQHF. As DNA, the CDR3 is TGTGCCAGCATTTTAGACAGGAATGTCTTTCAGCCCCAGCATTTT.

The J gene is TRBJ2-5, the V gene TRBV5-4, with 13 bases fitting TRBD2. In germline, CDR1 is SGHNT, CDR2 YYREEE (reference sequence). The V and J ends lost 5 bases and 5 bases, in that order; junction bases with no gene match: 12. The CDR3 covers 17 residues. This CDR3 reads CASSQRTSGRMEETQYF. The CDR3 DNA is TGTGCCAGCAGTCAAAGGACTAGCGGGAGAATGGAGGAGACCCAGTACTTC.

About this clone: Within the sample, other DNA sequences also encode this same CDR3. J is TRBJ2-7 and V is TRBV2, with D perhaps given as TRBD1 or TRBD2 (6 bases each). CDR1 SNHLY and CDR2 FYNNEI come from the germline V gene. This CDR3 has 14 residues. Between the trimmed V and J ends, which lost 6 bases and 0 bases, there was a span of 12 bases. The CDR3 DNA is TGTGCCAGCAGCCTAGGGGGGTCCTCCTACGAGCAGTACTTC. Its translation is CASSLGGSSYEQYF. The variable domain in full, completed from reference TRBV2 and TRBJ2-7, reads EPEVTQTPSHQVTQMGQEVILRCVPISNHLYFYWYRQILGQKVEFLVSFYNNEISEKSEIFDDQFSVERPDGSNFTLKIRSTKLEDSAMYFCASSLGGSSYEQYFGPGTRLTVT.

V is TRBV9 and J is TRBJ2-7; TRBD1 aligns across 10 bases. V lost 3 bases and J lost 9; bases outside the gene matches: 9. The CDR3 runs to 14 residues. The V gene's germline CDR1 is SGDLS and CDR2 YYNGEE. CDR3: CASSEPPGQGRQYF. The CDR3 coding sequence is TGTGCCAGCAGCGAGCCCCCGGGACAGGGGAGGCAGTACTTC.

The V and J genes are TRBV21-1 and TRBJ2-7; the D call of TRBD2 is as the table states it, not checked on the DNA. TRBV21-1 is an annotated pseudogene. The CDR3 runs to 17 residues. The CDR3 is CASRARVPGKVIYEQYF. CDR3 coding DNA: TGTGCCAGCAGGGCCCGGGTTCCTGGTAAGGTTATCTACGAGCAGTACTTC.

The chain combines TRBV7-7 with TRBJ1-6, with D possibly being TRBD1 (6 bases). Germline-derived CDR1 and CDR2 are SSHAT and FNYEAQ (reference sequence). CDR3 length: 16 residues. V was trimmed by 3 bases and J by 5 bases, leaving 14 bases between them. The CDR3 nucleotides are TGTGCCAGCAGCTTCCCCCTCCGACAGGATAATTCACCCCTCCACTTT. It codes for CASSFPLRQDNSPLHF.

The chain joins TRBV11-2 to TRBJ2-7; D uncertain. V lost 5 bases and J lost 0, with 11 bases in between. The length of the CDR3 is 14 residues. Germline V gene sequence: CDR1 SGHAT, CDR2 FQNNGV. The DNA of the CDR3 is TGTGCCAGCAGCACCCGGACGGACTCCTACGAGCAGTACTTC. It specifies CASSTRTDSYEQYF.

This chain uses TRBV7-9 with TRBJ2-5; 9 positions agree with TRBD2. The CDR3 is 16 residues long. V was pared by 5 bases and J by 5 bases, with 12 bases of the junction left unmatched. Germline CDR1 is SEHNR and CDR2 is FQNEAQ (reference sequence). This CDR3 reads CASSPWLAGRSETQYF. In DNA form, the CDR3 reads TGTGCCAGCAGCCCTTGGCTAGCGGGAAGGTCCGAGACCCAGTACTTC. Combining the CDR3 with reference TRBV7-9 and TRBJ2-5 gives the whole variable domain DTGVSQNPRHKITKRGQNVTFRCDPISEHNRLYWYRQTLGQGPEFLTYFQNEAQLEKSRLLSDRFSAERPKGSFSTLEIQRTEQGDSAMYLCASSPWLAGRSETQYFGPGTRLLVL.

On this clone itself: Other DNA sequences in this specimen translate into the identical CDR3. This chain uses TRBV7-9 with TRBJ1-6; D remains unclear. V was clipped by 1 base and J by 5 bases, with 0 bases between them. Germline V lookup: CDR1 SEHNR, CDR2 FQNEAQ (reference sequence). The CDR3 is 12 amino acids. The CDR3 protein is CASSLDNSPLHF. CDR3 in DNA: TGTGCCAGCAGCTTAGATAATTCACCCCTCCACTTT.

The chain recombines TRBV5-5 with TRBJ1-2; tentative D call: TRBD1 (6 bases). Germline V lookup: CDR1 SGHKS, CDR2 YYEKEE (reference sequence). This CDR3 contains 14 residues. V dropped 1 base and J dropped 6 bases, with 13 bases sitting between them. Here the CDR3 reads CASSLSAGGNGYTF. CDR3 bases: TGTGCCAGCAGCTTGTCCGCGGGGGGCAATGGCTACACCTTC.

The chain combines TRBV30 with TRBJ2-7; 13 bases map to TRBD2. V gave up 2 bases and J gave up 9 bases; unmatched junction bases: 7. CDR3 size: 14 residues. CDR1 is GTSNPN and CDR2 is SVGIG in the germline V gene (reference sequence). This chain's CDR3 is CAWSWTSGSWAQYF. CDR3 coding DNA: TGTGCCTGGAGTTGGACTAGCGGGAGTTGGGCGCAGTACTTC.

This clone is a singleton in its sample. The chain's CDR3 is CSASYSYEQYF. In DNA, the CDR3 is TGCAGTGCTTCCTATTCCTACGAGCAGTACTTC. The chain couples TRBV20-1 to TRBJ2-5; D gene uncertain. The assigned J gene may be wrong: the sequence end matches TRBJ2-7 better. The CDR3 consists of 11 residues. The germline gives CDR1 DFQATT, CDR2 SNEGSKA (reference sequence).

V and J are TRBV7-3 and TRBJ2-2, with TRBD2 matching over 11 bases. The CDR3 length is 16 residues. Looked up from germline, CDR1 is SGHTA and CDR2 is FQGTGA. J lost 3 bases, V lost 5 bases, and 5 bases had no gene match. CDR3 protein: CASSPTGLADTGELFF. In nucleotides, the CDR3 is TGTGCCAGCAGCCCCACGGGACTAGCGGACACCGGGGAGCTGTTTTTT.

The chain couples TRBV7-9 to TRBJ1-4, with 7 positions matching TRBD1. The CDR3 contains 13 residues. Germline V gene sequence: CDR1 SEHNR, CDR2 FQNEAQ (reference sequence). Germline trimming cut 4 bases from V and 6 bases from J; bases unmatched to any gene: 2. CDR3 loop: CASSSRGHEKLFF. The CDR3 DNA reads TGTGCCAGCAGCTCTAGGGGGCATGAAAAACTGTTTTTT. Together with reference TRBV7-9 and TRBJ1-4, the CDR3 gives the full variable domain: DTGVSQNPRHKITKRGQNVTFRCDPISEHNRLYWYRQTLGQGPEFLTYFQNEAQLEKSRLLSDRFSAERPKGSFSTLEIQRTEQGDSAMYLCASSSRGHEKLFFGSGTQLSVL.

The chain combines TRBV7-2 with TRBJ2-7; D possibly corresponds to TRBD2 (5 bases). Looked up from germline, CDR1 is SGHTA and CDR2 is FQGNSA. With 5 bases removed from V and 3 bases from J, the gap between germline ends came to 23 bases. This CDR3 has 17 amino acids. DNA for the CDR3: TGTGCCAGCAGCCCCCCCCAGGCCTCCAGCGGCCTCTACGAGCAGTACTTC. This encodes CASSPPQASSGLYEQYF.